This TCR beta chain is drawn from a study of T cell changes during pregnancy in multiple sclerosis. There are 17 residues in the CDR3. Germline V CDR1 and CDR2: SGHTA, FQGTGA. V trimming: 6 bases; J trimming: 7 bases; junction bases outside the gene matches: 10. Only in-frame clones appear in the TCRdb table, and some are missing; sequencing was by immunoSEQ multiplex PCR. The sample lists approximately 130,000 clones, 80% to 95% occurring once. This specimen was peripheral blood, taken before pregnancy. The chain employs TRBV7-3 and TRBJ2-3; TRBD2 agrees at 16 bases. This TCR was recovered from a female donor with multiple sclerosis, enrolled in a pregnancy study. CDR3: CASSSGTSGGARNTQYF. CDR3 DNA: TGTGCCAGCAGTTCCGGGACTAGCGGGGGGGCCAGAAATACGCAGTATTTT.